This T cell receptor beta chain was recorded in a study of blood T cell repertoires in COVID-19. Study summary: Italy, Spain and the United States were the sources of the convalescent and acute COVID-19 samples. The analysed material was cDNA or gDNA that came from T cells, B-cell-depleted T cells, or PBMCs.

V lost 4 bases, J lost 6 bases, and 16 bases lay in between. This CDR3 spans 13 amino acids. Per germline, CDR1 SQVTM and CDR2 ANQGSEA. As handled by the study authors: Amplification from reference gene primers served as the basis for estimated nucleated cell counts. TCRdb keeps only in-frame clones here, not all; method: immunoSEQ multiplex PCR. For V, J and clone size, that table is used; D and trimming come from the DNA. The profile shows over 150,000 clones, 60% to 85% of them singletons. Material: peripheral blood. This rearrangement joins TRBV29-1 to TRBJ2-7, with a weak D call TRBD2 (6 bases). The TCR was taken from a man aged 55 to 70 with acute or convalescent COVID-19. The CDR3 loop is CSVGEGGISEQYF. The CDR3 nucleotides read TGCAGCGTTGGCGAGGGAGGAATAAGCGAGCAGTACTTC.